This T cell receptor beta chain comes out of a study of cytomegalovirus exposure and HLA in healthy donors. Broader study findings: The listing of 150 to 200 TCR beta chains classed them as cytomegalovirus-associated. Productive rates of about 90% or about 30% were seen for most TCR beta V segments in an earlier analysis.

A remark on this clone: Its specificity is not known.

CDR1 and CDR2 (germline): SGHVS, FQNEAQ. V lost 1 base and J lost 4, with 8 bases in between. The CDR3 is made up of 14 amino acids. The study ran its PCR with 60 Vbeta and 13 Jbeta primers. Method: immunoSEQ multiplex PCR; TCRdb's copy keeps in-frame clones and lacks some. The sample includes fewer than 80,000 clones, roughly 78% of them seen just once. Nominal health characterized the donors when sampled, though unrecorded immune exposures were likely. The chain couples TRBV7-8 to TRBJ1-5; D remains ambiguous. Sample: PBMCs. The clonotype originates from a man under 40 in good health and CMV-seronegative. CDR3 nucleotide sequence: TGTGCCAGCAGCTTAGGGTCGGGAAATCAGCCCCAGCATTTT. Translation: CASSLGSGNQPQHF.